These 16 T cell receptor beta chains originate from one sample sequenced in a study of patients and donors after allogeneic stem cell transplantation. MiXCR was run by TCRdb on the RT-PCR reads, yielding one entry per CDR3 protein. Of 390,000 or so distinct CDR3 sequences in the sample, around 15% were seen once. The source material was blood, either unsorted or a sorted T cell fraction (not recorded which). The receptors originated from a human donor who was either an allogeneic HSCT recipient or a stem cell or donor lymphocyte infusion donor (not recorded which). It is not recorded whose cells these are; they may come from a transplant donor.

A few counts support this clonotype. Here the CDR3 DNA reads TGCGCCAGCAGGGACGAGAACTCCTACGAGCAGTACTTC. Its translation: CASRDENSYEQYF. The V call is TRBV5-1, the J call TRBJ2-7; D call uncertain. Trimming shortened V by 5 bases and J by 0 bases, and 9 bases separated the two germline ends. The CDR3 sequence is 13 residues long. Germline V gives CDR1 SGHRS, CDR2 YFSETQ.

The chain recombines TRBV6-2 or TRBV6-3 with TRBJ2-5; TRBD2 matches at 9 bases. This CDR3 spans 16 amino acids. In germline, CDR1 is MNHEY, CDR2 SVGEGT. J was trimmed by 2 bases and V by 5 bases; bases with no gene match: 9. The CDR3 nucleotides read TGTGCCAGCAGTGACCGGCGACTAGCGGCACAAGAGACCCAGTACTTC. Amino acid sequence: CASSDRRLAAQETQYF.

This clonotype was observed many times. The chain is built from TRBV6-2 or TRBV6-3 and TRBJ2-3, with TRBD1 as a possible D gene (6 bases). V was clipped by 2 bases and J by 6 bases, with 15 bases between them. Per the germline V gene, CDR1 is MNHEY and CDR2 is SVGEGT. This CDR3 contains 15 residues. CDR3 region: CASSYRATRGDTQYF. The CDR3 DNA reads as TGTGCCAGCAGTTACAGGGCCACCAGGGGTGATACGCAGTATTTT.

The chain recombines TRBV3-1 with TRBJ2-1; 7 bases fit TRBD2. V lost 4 bases, J lost 7 bases, and 4 bases stayed unmatched. This CDR3 region has 13 residues. Germline V gene data show CDR1 as LGHDT and CDR2 as YNNKEL (reference sequence). For the CDR3, the DNA is TGTGCCAGCAGCCGCCTCGGGAGGAATGAGCAGTTCTTC. Translating it yields CASSRLGRNEQFF.

In nucleotides, the CDR3 is TGCAGCGTTGGGGGACGAAGGGATGAAAAACTGTTTTTT. Protein sequence: CSVGGRRDEKLFF. This chain connects TRBV29-1 to TRBJ1-4, with TRBD1 as a possible D gene (5 bases). Germline lookup yields CDR1 SQVTM and CDR2 ANQGSEA. This CDR3 is 13 amino acids long. Between the trimmed V and J ends, which lost 4 bases and 6 bases, there was a span of 12 bases.

The CDR3 loop is CATQGTGNQPQHF. CDR3 bases: TGTGCCACTCAAGGGACAGGGAATCAGCCCCAGCATTTT. The rearrangement links TRBV12-3 or TRBV12-4 to TRBJ1-5, with 9 bases lining up with TRBD1. The V gene end was trimmed by 10 bases and the J gene end by 4 bases; junction bases not matched to a gene: 5. This CDR3 has 13 amino acids.

This clonotype was counted many times. The rearrangement uses TRBV12-3 or TRBV12-4 and TRBJ2-6; 8 bases agree with TRBD2. CDR3 length: 19 residues. V dropped 5 bases and J dropped 2; count of bases not matched to a gene: 14. This CDR3 is CASSVPRRGGTAGANVLTF. CDR3 sequence (DNA): TGTGCCAGCAGTGTCCCCCGTCGGGGGGGGACTGCTGGGGCCAACGTCCTGACTTTC.

This rearrangement joins TRBV20-1 to TRBJ2-1, with TRBD2 matching 10 bases. CDR3 length: 18 residues. The V gene end was trimmed by 1 base and the J gene end by 1 base; junction bases not matched to a gene: 10. Germline CDR1 DFQATT, CDR2 SNEGSKA (reference sequence). This CDR3 reads CSARVRAGGPGSYNEQFF. In DNA form, the CDR3 reads TGCAGTGCTAGAGTTCGAGCGGGAGGGCCCGGGTCCTACAATGAGCAGTTCTTC.

The gene calls are TRBV15 and TRBJ2-7; D not certain. The germline V gene encodes CDR1 LNHNV and CDR2 YYDKDF (reference sequence). The V end lost 0 bases, the J end lost 3 bases, and 3 bases lay between the germline ends. The CDR3 extends over 12 amino acids. CDR3 protein: CATSREGYEQYF. The CDR3 nucleotides are TGTGCCACCAGCAGAGAGGGCTACGAGCAGTACTTC.

The J gene is TRBJ1-1, the V gene TRBV9, with D unresolved. CDR3 length: 14 residues. The germline V gene has CDR1 SGDLS and CDR2 YYNGEE. V was shortened by 0 bases and J by 4 bases, with 10 bases between the two germline ends. CDR3 region: CASSVAIGPTEAFF. For the CDR3, the DNA is TGTGCCAGCAGCGTAGCAATAGGGCCCACTGAAGCTTTCTTT.

The chain links TRBV27 to TRBJ2-7, with TRBD1 matching over 9 bases. CDR1 is MNHEY and CDR2 is SMNVEV in the germline V gene (reference sequence). The CDR3 length is 17 residues. With 5 bases clipped from V and 1 base from J, the junction kept 12 bases outside the gene matches. This CDR3 is CASSVSSTGGLSYEQYF. The CDR3 DNA reads TGTGCCAGCAGTGTGTCATCGACAGGGGGACTTTCCTACGAGCAGTACTTC.

V is TRBV28 and J is TRBJ2-3; 8 positions match TRBD1. Germline V gene data show CDR1 as MDHEN and CDR2 as SYDVKM. Trimming removed 7 bases from V and 1 base from J; junction bases left unmatched: 1. The CDR3 is 13 residues long. CDR3 bases: TGTGCCAGCACAGGGGGCGGCACAGATACGCAGTATTTT. Residues: CASTGGGTDTQYF.

The table lists this clonotype with a few counts. The chain joins TRBV7-3 to TRBJ1-2; tentative D call: TRBD1 (5 bases). The V and J ends lost 0 bases and 2 bases respectively, with 25 bases between them. Germline lookup yields CDR1 SGHTA and CDR2 FQGTGA. The CDR3 covers 20 residues. The CDR3 bases are TGTGCCAGCAGCTTAACGCGGTTCCCAGGGTTCCCGGACGGCAACTATGGCTACACCTTC. This encodes CASSLTRFPGFPDGNYGYTF.

This rearrangement joins TRBV6-5 to TRBJ1-2; D may be TRBD1 (6 bases). From germline, CDR1 is MNHEY and CDR2 SVGAGI. This CDR3 spans 14 amino acids. The V and J ends lost 4 bases and 1 base respectively, with 10 bases between them. The chain's CDR3 is CASSFLDSNYGYTF. In DNA, the CDR3 is TGTGCCAGCAGTTTCCTGGACAGTAACTATGGCTACACCTTC.

This clonotype was observed a handful of times. This sequence joins TRBV20-1 and TRBJ2-4; TRBD2 matches 8 bases. Germline loops: CDR1 DFQATT, CDR2 SNEGSKA (reference sequence). Germline trimming cut 6 bases from V and 0 bases from J; bases unmatched to any gene: 10. This CDR3 is 16 amino acids long. In DNA form, the CDR3 reads TGCAGTGCACCCACTCCGGCGGGAGGAGCCAAAAACATTCAGTACTTC. Translated, it gives CSAPTPAGGAKNIQYF.

This clonotype occurred a few times. The chain uses TRBV7-9 and TRBJ1-1; D is possibly TRBD1 (6 bases). This CDR3 region has 15 residues. V lost 1 base, J lost 4 bases, and 13 bases lay in between. The germline V gene has CDR1 SEHNR and CDR2 FQNEAQ (reference sequence). CDR3 DNA sequence: TGTGCCAGCAGCTTAGGATCAGGGGCGCGCACTGAAGCTTTCTTT. Translating it yields CASSLGSGARTEAFF.